This note documents a single TCR beta chain sequence. This entry belongs to a study of blood T cell repertoires in COVID-19. Study-level information: Sites in the United States, Italy and Spain provided acute and convalescent COVID-19 samples. The cDNA or gDNA used as material had been derived from T cells, B-cell-depleted T cells, or PBMCs.

J lost 3 bases, V lost 5 bases, and 7 bases had no gene match. The CDR3 consists of 14 residues. Germline values: CDR1 LNHDA, CDR2 SQIVND (reference sequence). Authors' processing steps: Reference gene primer amplification gave estimated nucleated cell counts. This table comes from immunoSEQ multiplex PCR, and its TCRdb copy is limited to in-frame clones, with some not included. The DNA gave D and trimming, while V, J and clone size come from that table. Here the sample spans some 150,000 clones, around 87% being singletons. This sequence originates from a woman aged 60-75 years with active or convalescent COVID-19. The chain carries TRBV19 and TRBJ2-7; 7 bases are shared with TRBD1. The sequenced sample consisted of peripheral blood. The CDR3 protein is CASSPPRDSYEQYF. The CDR3 nucleotides are TGTGCCAGTAGTCCTCCTAGGGACAGCTACGAGCAGTACTTC. Full variable domain (missing parts from reference TRBV19 and TRBJ2-7): DGGITQSPKYLFRKEGQNVTLSCEQNLNHDAMYWYRQDPGQGLRLIYYSQIVNDFQKGDIAEGYSVSREKKESFPLTVTSAQKNPTAFYLCASSPPRDSYEQYFGPGTRLTVT.